This is a list of T cell receptor beta chains from one sample in a study of T cells after yellow fever vaccination. One entry per CDR3 protein results from TCRdb running MiXCR on the 5' RACE reads. The sample shows roughly 300,000 distinct CDR3 sequences, around 8.1% of them seen only once. Material: PBMCs, obtained about 49 days after the first yellow fever vaccination. These receptors were obtained from a man between 18 and 35 years old who received the YFV17D yellow fever vaccine. Each CDR3 is given with its conserved first and last residue.

TRBJ1-3	TRBV20-1	CSARGTGIGNTIYF
TRBJ2-2	TRBV20-1	CSARPGLNTGELFF
TRBJ1-1	TRBV12-3/TRBV12-4	CASSFLTEAFF
TRBJ2-1	TRBV5-1	CASSFGTRGDNEQFF
TRBJ1-1	TRBV5-1	CASSWARTGLSTEAFF
TRBJ2-2	TRBV7-6	CASSLSAGTGELFF
TRBJ2-1	TRBV5-1	CASIFGSGLAGYEQFF
TRBJ1-1	TRBV20-1	CSAPQGSGYGEAFF
TRBJ2-7	TRBV3-1	CASSQVAGSDEQYF
TRBJ1-4	TRBV7-8	CASSSRDRGYGNEKLFF
TRBJ2-3	TRBV27	CASSLRDRTDTQYF
TRBJ1-6	TRBV19	CASSMDQVGSPLHF
TRBJ2-2	TRBV11-2	CASSLGAVTPRTGELFF
TRBJ2-1	TRBV15	CATSRDFAEQFF
TRBJ2-1	TRBV7-3	CASSFRENRNEQFF
TRBJ2-7	TRBV6-2/TRBV6-3	CASRGTYEQYF
TRBJ1-5	TRBV4-3	CASSQGVASGQPQHF
TRBJ2-3	TRBV29-1	CSVDWLAGPNTDTQYF
TRBJ2-1	TRBV18	CASSPAARQFF
TRBJ2-3	TRBV14	CASSQDFWRPYRETDTQYF
TRBJ1-1	TRBV6-5	CASRAADEAFF
TRBJ1-5	TRBV7-2	CASSLGRGFRSNQPQHF
TRBJ2-1	TRBV3-1	CARCFRLAGGHSYNEQFF
TRBJ2-5	TRBV30	CAWQGEKETQYF
TRBJ2-7	TRBV5-1	CASSPSKVFSYEQYF
TRBJ1-5	TRBV20-1	CSARAGGREQPQHF
TRBJ2-6	TRBV4-2	CASSQEPDALTYLGGANVLTF
TRBJ2-1	TRBV6-2/TRBV6-3	CAIRRDRATTYNEQFF
TRBJ2-5	TRBV7-9	CASSLDVAGGETQYF
TRBJ2-3	TRBV7-3	CASSWTGVLTDTQYF
TRBJ2-7	TRBV9	CASSVSGGNEQYF
TRBJ2-7	TRBV12-3/TRBV12-4	CASSDDSYEQYF
TRBJ2-3	TRBV7-2	CASSDYLRTDTQYF
TRBJ2-5	TRBV7-3	CASSLGPRETQYF
TRBJ2-3	TRBV20-1	CSAVTSGVDTQYF
TRBJ2-1	TRBV7-6	CASSPRLNNEQFF
TRBJ2-6	TRBV6-5	CASSYSNSGANVLTF
TRBJ2-2	TRBV5-4	CASSQERTGELFF
TRBJ1-6	TRBV30	CATCRGGQMNSPLHF
TRBJ1-6	TRBV20-1	CSARGLNSPLHF
TRBJ2-5	TRBV29-1	CSVAAQVTETQYF
TRBJ2-2	TRBV4-1	CASSPANTGELFF
TRBJ2-1	TRBV7-8	CASSSMNSNEQFF
TRBJ2-2	TRBV3-1	CAFSAATLRGGLGGELFF
TRBJ2-1	TRBV19	CASTTFGTSGGAAEQFF
TRBJ1-1	TRBV19	CASSIVGGPSTEAFF
TRBJ2-7	TRBV6-2/TRBV6-3	CASGVTGRLSFYEQYF